This T cell receptor (beta chain) was documented in a study of T cells after yellow fever vaccination. Many counts were recorded for this clonotype. Using its own MiXCR run on the 5' RACE reads, TCRdb lists one record per CDR3 protein. The sample includes some 560,000 distinct CDR3 sequences, around 16% of them seen just once. Deletions cut 1 base from V and 0 bases from J, with 11 bases between. Germline values: CDR1 LGHNA, CDR2 YNFKEQ. The length of the CDR3 is 16 residues. This TCR came from a young man who received the YFV17D yellow fever vaccine. The chain employs TRBV4-2 and TRBJ2-3; the D gene is possibly TRBD1 (6 bases). Sequences were derived from PBMCs, sampled 5 to 6 days after the first yellow fever vaccination. CDR3 residues: CASSQGDRPSTDTQYF. The CDR3, as DNA: TGTGCCAGCAGCCAAGGTGACAGGCCCAGCACAGATACGCAGTATTTT.